Listed here is a single T cell receptor (beta chain). The antigen remains unidentified. These data originate in a study of cytomegalovirus exposure and HLA in healthy donors. Study-level findings and limits: Across HLA loci, a later analysis found differing TCR association rates, with DRB1 most and HLA-C fewest. A later analysis appeared to link common viral pathogens to several of the most significant clusters. The later analysis indicated that the majority of CMV-associated TCR beta chains appeared HLA-restricted.

J lost 0 bases, V lost 3 bases, and 7 bases had no gene match. The CDR3 spans 17 residues. In germline, CDR1 is KGHSH, CDR2 LQKENI. In the PCR, 60 Vbeta and 13 Jbeta primers were used. Source study methods: Later, 65 million to 85 million unique TCR beta chains were counted in an analysis, and roughly 10 million of them were shared. Generated by immunoSEQ multiplex PCR, the TCRdb table keeps only in-frame clones and is missing some. Clone size and V and J calls were adopted from that table, with D and trimming inferred from the DNA. The table records under 150,000 clones, around three quarters of them present only once.

The rearrangement links TRBV18 to TRBJ2-2, with TRBD2 matching over 7 bases. Sequencing was carried out using PBMCs. This clonotype was obtained from a woman in her fifties or sixties in good health and CMV-seronegative. CDR3 sequence (DNA): TGTGCCAGCTCACCTGCCTCGGGAGGCTCGAACACCGGGGAGCTGTTTTTT. As protein: CASSPASGGSNTGELFF.